The 3 T cell receptor beta chains reported below all come from one sample, sequenced in a study of blood T cell repertoires in COVID-19 (dated by TCRdb to 2018 to 2020). The library was built by means of the immunoSEQ multiplex PCR assay. The source is immuneACCESS, and TCRdb retained only in-frame sequences with V and J called. Part of the clones is not carried over; for the studies checked, unresolved V genes explain less than half of this, and the remainder is unexplained. Counted in this sample were 360,000 or so clones; less than 90% of them appeared once. The top ten clonotypes cover almost 3% of the sample. The sample comprised PBMCs or T cells enriched from blood (not recorded which). The receptor source for this set is a woman under 40 who had recovered from COVID-19.

The V and J genes are TRBV4-1 and TRBJ2-1, with a tentative D call TRBD2 (6 bases). Per germline, CDR1 MGHRA and CDR2 YSYEKL. V was pared by 2 bases and J by 7 bases, with 12 bases between. The CDR3 consists of 14 residues. The CDR3 DNA reads TGCGCCAGCAGCCAACTGGGAAGCGGGAATGAGCAGTTCTTC. Protein product: CASSQLGSGNEQFF.

V gene TRBV19 combines with J gene TRBJ1-2; D perhaps matches TRBD1 (6 bases). The germline V gene has CDR1 LNHDA and CDR2 SQIVND (reference sequence). The length of the CDR3 is 15 residues. V was clipped by 6 bases and J by 0 bases, with 14 bases between them. The CDR3, as DNA: TGTGCCAGTAGCAACCACAGGGAAGCTAACTATGGCTACACCTTC. Its protein is CASSNHREANYGYTF.

CDR3 region: CASSPPPSSGTVSYEQYF. The CDR3 DNA sequence: TGTGCCAGCAGCCCGCCCCCTAGCTCCGGGACAGTCTCCTACGAGCAGTACTTC. J is TRBJ2-7 and V is TRBV7-9; 7 bases align to TRBD1. V was pared by 5 bases and J by 0 bases, with 16 bases of the junction left unmatched. Germline CDR1 reads SEHNR; CDR2 reads FQNEAQ (reference sequence). The CDR3 is 18 amino acids.